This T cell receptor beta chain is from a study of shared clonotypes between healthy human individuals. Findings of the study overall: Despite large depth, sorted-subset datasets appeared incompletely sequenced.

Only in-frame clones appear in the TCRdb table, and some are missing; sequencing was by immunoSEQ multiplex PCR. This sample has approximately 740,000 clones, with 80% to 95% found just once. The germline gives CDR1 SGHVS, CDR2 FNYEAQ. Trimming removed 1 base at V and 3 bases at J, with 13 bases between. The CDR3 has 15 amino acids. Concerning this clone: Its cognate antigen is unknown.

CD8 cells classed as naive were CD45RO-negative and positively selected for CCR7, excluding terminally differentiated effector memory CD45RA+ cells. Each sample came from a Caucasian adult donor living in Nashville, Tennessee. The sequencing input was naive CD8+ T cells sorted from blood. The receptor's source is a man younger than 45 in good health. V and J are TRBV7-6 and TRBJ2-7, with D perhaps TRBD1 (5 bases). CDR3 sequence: CASSLEGGAYYEQYF. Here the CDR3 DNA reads TGTGCCAGCAGCTTAGAGGGTGGGGCTTACTACGAGCAGTACTTC.